This T cell receptor beta chain was identified during a study of blood T cell repertoires in COVID-19. Overall study: Acute and convalescent COVID-19 specimens originated in the United States, Italy and Spain.

Using immunoSEQ multiplex PCR, the repertoire was profiled, and TCRdb retains in-frame clones only, with some absent. Among 300,000 or so clones listed, more than 75% were seen once. This CDR3 spans 13 amino acids. V lost 8 bases, J lost 1 base, and 12 bases lay in between. CDR1 and CDR2 from the germline V gene are MDHEN and SYDVKM. The TCR comes from a man aged 50-60 years with active or convalescent COVID-19. The specimen sequenced was peripheral blood. J is TRBJ2-7 and V is TRBV28, with D perhaps TRBD1 (5 bases). The CDR3 is CASGRTRSYEQYF. CDR3 nucleotides: TGTGCCAGCGGTCGGACAAGGTCCTACGAGCAGTACTTC.